This TCR beta chain was sequenced for a study of human T cells and chemical hapten exposure. From germline, CDR1 is KGHDR and CDR2 SFDVKD. Trimming took 5 bases from V and 3 from J; bases not matched to a gene: 9. The CDR3 covers 16 residues. This clonotype came up a few times. Documented time point: healthy volunteer bleed at 2 weeks. The total RNA was obtained from whole blood that was not fractionated. Individual cDNA molecules received unique molecular identifiers in the library. Original processing notes: TCR counts had a median of about 99,000 per sample and spanned about 23,224 to 690,600. Each CDR3 protein gets one entry after TCRdb re-called the RACE reads with MiXCR. The V and J calls reflect TCRdb's pipeline rather than the authors' work. The data hold tens of thousands of distinct CDR3 sequences, with about 7.7% observed a single time.

The source material was whole blood. The chain combines TRBV24-1 with TRBJ2-3; 8 bases fit TRBD2. The receptor comes from a human donor in good health. Some clones in this sample may be carry-over from other donors' samples. The CDR3 reads CATSGPTGTRTDTQYF. The CDR3, as DNA: TGTGCCACCAGTGGTCCGACCGGGACTAGGACAGATACGCAGTATTTT.